Reported below is one TCR beta chain. This entry is derived from a study of blood T cell repertoires in COVID-19. About the research overall: Both acute and convalescent COVID-19 samples were obtained from the United States, Italy and Spain. PBMCs, B-cell-depleted T cells, or T cells were the source of the cDNA or gDNA that made up the material.

Some clones are missing from TCRdb's copy, which holds only in-frame ones; the method was immunoSEQ multiplex PCR. Of 110,000 or so clones detected, approximately 84% appear once; the ten largest clones hold around 8.5%. V gave up 6 bases and J gave up 2 bases; unmatched junction bases: 3. CDR3 length: 14 amino acids. In germline, CDR1 is WNHNN, CDR2 SYGVQD (reference sequence). Sample: peripheral blood. The chain has TRBV10-1 and TRBJ2-1; 8 nucleotides align to TRBD2. The receptor comes from a woman aged 40 to 55 with acute or convalescent COVID-19. The CDR3 here is CASSQRGTYNEQFF. In DNA, the CDR3 is TGCGCCAGCAGCCAGCGGGGGACCTACAATGAGCAGTTCTTC.